This T cell receptor (beta chain) derives from a study of shared clonotypes between healthy human individuals. Naive CD8 isolation took CD45RO-negative cells positively selected for CCR7 and excluded terminally differentiated effector memory CD45RA+ cells. Donors had no recently reported acute infections or vaccinations and were HIV-negative. CDR3 length: 15 amino acids. Looked up from germline, CDR1 is MNHEY and CDR2 is SMNVEV (reference sequence). Unmatched junction bases numbered 7, after V lost 5 bases and J lost 5 bases. At the deep level, the assay was run. The table came from immunoSEQ multiplex PCR; TCRdb's copy has only in-frame clones and leaves some out. Found here are roughly 550,000 clones, around 95% of them singletons; the top ten hold 0.11%.

This TCR came from a woman aged 30 to 39 in good health. Sequenced sample: naive CD8+ T cells sorted from blood. The chain employs TRBV27 and TRBJ1-5; TRBD1 matches 9 bases. The CDR3 DNA follows: TGTGCCAGCAGTGCGGGACAGGGATACGATCAGCCCCAGCATTTT. Its protein product is CASSAGQGYDQPQHF.